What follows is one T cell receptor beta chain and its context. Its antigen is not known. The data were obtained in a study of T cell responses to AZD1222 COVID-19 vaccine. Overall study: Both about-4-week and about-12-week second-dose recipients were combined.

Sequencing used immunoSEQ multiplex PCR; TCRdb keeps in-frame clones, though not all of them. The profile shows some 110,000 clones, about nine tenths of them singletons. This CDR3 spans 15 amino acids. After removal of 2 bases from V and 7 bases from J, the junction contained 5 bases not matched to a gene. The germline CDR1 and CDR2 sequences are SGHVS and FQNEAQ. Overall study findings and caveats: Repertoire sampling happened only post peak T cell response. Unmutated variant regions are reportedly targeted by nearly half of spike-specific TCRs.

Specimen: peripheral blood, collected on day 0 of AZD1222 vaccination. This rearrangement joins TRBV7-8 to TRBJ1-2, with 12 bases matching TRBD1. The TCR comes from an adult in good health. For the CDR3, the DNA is TGTGCCAGCAGCTTACCGGGACAGGGGGCGGGTGGCTACACCTTC. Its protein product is CASSLPGQGAGGYTF. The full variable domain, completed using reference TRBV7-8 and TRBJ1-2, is GAGVSQSPRYKVAKRGQDVALRCDPISGHVSLFWYQQALGQGPEFLTYFQNEAQLDKSGLPSDRFFAERPEGSVSTLKIQRTQQEDSAVYLCASSLPGQGAGGYTFGSGTRLTVV.